This T cell receptor beta chain came from a study of T-cell reconstitution after alpha-beta-depleted transplantation in children. Study observations and caveats: Alpha-beta T cells about two months after transplant reportedly derived from several hundred expanded graft clones.

This CDR3 comprises 15 residues. From germline, CDR1 is LGHNA and CDR2 YSLEER. V lost 0 bases to trimming and J lost 4 bases, with 12 bases between them. This clonotype was picked up many times. No antigen is known for it. Researchers prepared the TCRbeta library using unique molecular identifiers, the study reports. TCRdb reanalysed the PCR reads using MiXCR and keeps one entry per CDR3 protein. The sample has around 30,000 distinct CDR3 sequences, under 6.5% seen once; the top ten hold over 25%. The rearrangement uses TRBV4-3 and TRBJ1-1; D call uncertain. This specimen was peripheral blood, taken 60 days after TCRalphabeta/CD19-depleted stem cell transplant. The sequence was collected from a child in the first two years of life who had a stem cell transplant for acute myeloid leukemia, so the T cells may come from the graft donor. The CDR3 DNA follows: TGCGCCAGCAGCCAAGATGTAAAGGGAATCACTGAAGCTTTCTTT. Its translation: CASSQDVKGITEAFF.